A single T cell receptor (beta chain) is shown here with its context. Its antigen is unknown. This sample is part of a study of OX40 agonist ivuxolimab in advanced cancers. The wider study: The dose of intravenous ivuxolimab that patients received every 2 weeks ranged from 0.01 to 10 mg/kg. Regarding the study as a whole: Among the least clonally expanded were partial responders at 0.1-3.0 mg/kg. CD4+ and CD8+ blood T cells expanded clonally by week 6 at 0.1 to 3.0 mg/kg.

The data were produced by immunoSEQ multiplex PCR, yet TCRdb's version contains in-frame clones alone and is incomplete. In the table there are about 40,000 clones, roughly 88% of which are singletons. Blood was sampled at baseline, cycle 4 day 1, and cycle 7 day 1. Trimming took off 0 bases at V and 1 base at J, with 5 bases between the two ends. In germline, CDR1 is MNHEY, CDR2 SVGAGI. CDR3 length: 14 amino acids. The TCR sequence derives from an adult with an advanced solid tumor such as melanoma, head and neck, liver or kidney cancer. The chain has TRBV6-5 and TRBJ2-3; no clear D gene. The specimen comprised CD4+ or CD8+ T cells sorted from blood, sampled in a trial of the OX40 agonist ivuxolimab. The CDR3 region is CASSYSAGTDTQYF. The CDR3 DNA reads TGTGCCAGCAGTTACTCGGCAGGCACAGATACGCAGTATTTT.